A selection of T cell receptor beta chains follows, all from one sample in a study of blood T cell repertoires in COVID-19. Clones were sequenced by immunoSEQ multiplex PCR, and TCRdb holds only the in-frame ones, with some missing. Of about 160,000 clones in the sample, around three quarters are singletons; the top ten hold approximately 8%. The sequenced sample was peripheral blood. Every receptor here comes from a man aged 60 to 75 with acute or convalescent COVID-19. Each CDR3 is given with its conserved first and last residue. Fields, in order: V gene, clone size, J gene, D gene, CDR3 protein, CDR3 DNA. D genes are given only for firm matches. Where a row states a size, it is once, few, many or the class of an expanded clone; other rows omit it.

v_gene: TRBV24-1
abundance: NA
j_gene: TRBJ1-2
d_gene: TRBD1
CDR3aa: CATSDLDRGEGYTF
CDR3nt: TGTGCCACCAGTGATTTGGACAGGGGAGAGGGCTACACCTTC

v_gene: TRBV5-1
abundance: NA
j_gene: TRBJ2-2
d_gene: NA
CDR3aa: CASRSDWNTGELFF
CDR3nt: TGCGCCAGCAGGTCGGACTGGAACACCGGGGAGCTGTTTTTT

v_gene: TRBV6-2/TRBV6-3
abundance: NA
j_gene: TRBJ1-5
d_gene: TRBD1
CDR3aa: CASSYYRQGTQPQHF
CDR3nt: TGTGCCAGCAGTTACTACCGACAGGGAACTCAGCCCCAGCATTTT

v_gene: TRBV18
abundance: NA
j_gene: TRBJ1-2
d_gene: TRBD1
CDR3aa: CASSPPAGQGYGYTF
CDR3nt: TGTGCCAGCTCACCACCGGCGGGACAGGGGTATGGCTACACCTTC

v_gene: TRBV30
abundance: few
j_gene: TRBJ1-1
d_gene: NA
CDR3aa: CAWSPGTEAFF
CDR3nt: TGTGCCTGGAGTCCAGGGACAGAAGCTTTCTTT

v_gene: TRBV19
abundance: NA
j_gene: TRBJ1-5
d_gene: TRBD1
CDR3aa: CASSGGQGAGNQPQHF
CDR3nt: TGTGCCAGTAGTGGGGGACAGGGGGCGGGCAATCAGCCCCAGCATTTT

v_gene: TRBV5-5
abundance: NA
j_gene: TRBJ2-3
d_gene: TRBD2
CDR3aa: CASSFSGGTDTQYF
CDR3nt: TGTGCCAGCAGCTTCAGCGGGGGCACAGATACGCAGTATTTT

v_gene: TRBV20-1
abundance: NA
j_gene: TRBJ2-7
d_gene: NA
CDR3aa: CSARGAWEQYF
CDR3nt: TGCAGTGCTAGAGGGGCCTGGGAGCAGTACTTC

v_gene: TRBV2
abundance: NA
j_gene: TRBJ1-3
d_gene: NA
CDR3aa: CASCPGGAPGNTIYF
CDR3nt: TGTGCCAGCTGTCCTGGCGGGGCTCCTGGAAACACCATATATTTT

v_gene: TRBV3-1/TRBV3-2
abundance: few
j_gene: TRBJ2-7
d_gene: NA
CDR3aa: CASSLGQTYEQYF
CDR3nt: TGTGCCAGCAGCTTAGGACAGACCTACGAGCAGTACTTC

v_gene: TRBV25-1
abundance: few
j_gene: TRBJ1-5
d_gene: TRBD1
CDR3aa: CASSGGQPNQPQHF
CDR3nt: TGTGCCAGCAGTGGGGGACAGCCGAATCAGCCCCAGCATTTT

v_gene: TRBV12-3/TRBV12-4
abundance: NA
j_gene: TRBJ1-2
d_gene: TRBD1
CDR3aa: CASSYRGGYTF
CDR3nt: TGTGCCAGCAGTTACAGGGGCGGCTACACCTTC

v_gene: TRBV29-1
abundance: NA
j_gene: TRBJ1-2
d_gene: TRBD1
CDR3aa: CSAHPGTGGYGYTF
CDR3nt: TGCAGCGCCCACCCCGGGACAGGGGGCTATGGCTACACCTTC

v_gene: TRBV4-1
abundance: NA
j_gene: TRBJ2-3
d_gene: TRBD2
CDR3aa: CASSQDPPSGDGDTQYF
CDR3nt: TGCGCCAGCAGCCAAGATCCCCCTAGCGGGGATGGAGATACGCAGTATTTT

v_gene: TRBV5-1
abundance: NA
j_gene: TRBJ1-1
d_gene: NA
CDR3aa: CASSPAGPRNTEAFF
CDR3nt: TGCGCCAGCAGCCCCGCGGGGCCCAGGAACACTGAAGCTTTCTTT

v_gene: TRBV5-1
abundance: NA
j_gene: TRBJ2-2
d_gene: TRBD1
CDR3aa: CASSLQGANTGELFF
CDR3nt: TGCGCCAGCAGCTTGCAGGGGGCGAACACCGGGGAGCTGTTTTTT

v_gene: TRBV3-1/TRBV3-2
abundance: NA
j_gene: TRBJ1-1
d_gene: NA
CDR3aa: CASSPGLGTEAFF
CDR3nt: TGTGCCAGCAGCCCGGGACTCGGGACTGAAGCTTTCTTT

v_gene: TRBV6-5
abundance: NA
j_gene: TRBJ2-2
d_gene: TRBD1
CDR3aa: CASSSDRGRTGELFF
CDR3nt: TGTGCCAGCAGTTCGGACAGGGGGCGAACCGGGGAGCTGTTTTTT

v_gene: TRBV10-3
abundance: NA
j_gene: TRBJ2-7
d_gene: NA
CDR3aa: CAISQVGDSRGEQYF
CDR3nt: TGTGCCATCAGTCAAGTAGGTGACTCCCGGGGGGAGCAGTACTTC

v_gene: TRBV10-1
abundance: few
j_gene: TRBJ1-4
d_gene: TRBD1
CDR3aa: CASSSTGGQEKLFF
CDR3nt: TGCGCCAGCAGCTCCACAGGGGGCCAGGAAAAACTGTTTTTT

v_gene: TRBV12-3/TRBV12-4
abundance: once
j_gene: TRBJ1-1
d_gene: NA
CDR3aa: CASSFGNAEAFF
CDR3nt: TGTGCCAGCAGCTTCGGTAACGCTGAAGCTTTCTTT

v_gene: TRBV3-1/TRBV3-2
abundance: few
j_gene: TRBJ1-2
d_gene: NA
CDR3aa: CASSQSEKSYGYTF
CDR3nt: TGTGCCAGCAGCCAGTCAGAAAAGTCCTATGGCTACACCTTC

v_gene: TRBV5-1
abundance: few
j_gene: TRBJ1-1
d_gene: TRBD1
CDR3aa: CASSLAARDRGRAFF
CDR3nt: TGCGCCAGCAGCTTGGCTGCACGGGACAGGGGGCGTGCTTTCTTT

v_gene: TRBV5-4
abundance: NA
j_gene: TRBJ1-2
d_gene: NA
CDR3aa: CASSIQGRIPNYGYTF
CDR3nt: TGTGCCAGCAGCATACAGGGACGGATCCCAAACTATGGCTACACCTTC

v_gene: TRBV4-1
abundance: many
j_gene: TRBJ1-6
d_gene: NA
CDR3aa: CASSPESPSSYNSPLHF
CDR3nt: TGCGCCAGCAGCCCCGAATCCCCGAGCTCCTATAATTCACCCCTCCACTTT

v_gene: TRBV5-4
abundance: NA
j_gene: TRBJ1-1
d_gene: TRBD1
CDR3aa: CASSLTGDLGSEAFF
CDR3nt: TGTGCCAGCAGCCTGACAGGGGATCTGGGCTCTGAAGCTTTCTTT

v_gene: TRBV9
abundance: NA
j_gene: TRBJ1-1
d_gene: NA
CDR3aa: CASSSHQGIGFAFF
CDR3nt: TGTGCCAGCAGCTCTCATCAGGGTATAGGGTTCGCTTTCTTT

v_gene: TRBV6-5
abundance: few
j_gene: TRBJ2-1
d_gene: NA
CDR3aa: CASSRTELGPNEQFF
CDR3nt: TGTGCCAGCAGCAGGACAGAGTTAGGACCCAATGAGCAGTTCTTC